This TCR beta chain was found in a study of blood T cell repertoires in COVID-19. This CDR3 spans 14 amino acids. Trimming stripped 3 bases from V and 0 bases from J, with 6 bases between. Germline loops: CDR1 SEHNR, CDR2 FQNEAQ (reference sequence). Sequenced by immunoSEQ multiplex PCR; TCRdb stores in-frame clones only, minus some. This table has 200,000 to 250,000 clones, roughly 75% appearing once. Sequenced sample: peripheral blood. The TCR originated in an older woman with acute or convalescent COVID-19. The chain joins TRBV7-9 to TRBJ2-1, with D maybe TRBD2 (6 bases). The CDR3 region has the DNA TGTGCCAGCAGCTTGGGGGGCTCCTACAATGAGCAGTTCTTC. This translates into CASSLGGSYNEQFF.